This T cell receptor beta chain derives from a study of T cell repertoires in cytomegalovirus infection (dated by TCRdb to between 2018 and 2021). About the study as a whole: Peptide stimulations targeted recently identified HLA-C-restricted CMV epitopes, whose presentation resists viral immunomodulation, together with well-studied HLA-B-restricted epitopes. The HLA type of each donor mattered for the analysis, because public TCR beta signatures pointed to carriage of CMV infection along with the matching HLA type.

Concerning this clonotype: Which antigen it targets is not known. Per-base quality was not reported, and no clone a single base away is much larger than it.

A distance of 22 bases separates the germline ends of V and J, which lose 5 bases and 2 bases respectively. Inclusive of the bounding cysteine and phenylalanine, the CDR3 is 18 residues long. Only the CDR3 part of the read is kept: 54 bases, read in frame from the first base. Taken from the germline V gene, the CDR1 and CDR2 loops are SGHTA and FQGNSA. Sequencing was performed on an Illumina HiSeq 1500. TCRdb's own reprocessing of the public reads used fastp at Q25 and MiXCR and kept productive beta chains. Rows are combined by CDR3 protein, so each entry shows the most common genes and DNA. Counted in this sample were about 20,000 distinct CDR3 sequences; roughly two fifths of them appeared once. The ten largest clonotypes hold approximately 94% of the sample. Reading the label with the study, this specimen's treatment or condition is: in vitro stimulation with specific CMV peptide epitopes to enrich CMV-specific T cells.

What the research found in general, with its limitations: In both this cohort and an independent cohort of several hundred donors, the cumulative frequency of public TCR beta family members distinguished carriers of CMV infection plus the relevant HLA type. The ex vivo response was dominated by HLA-C-restricted CMV-specific TCR beta clonotypes, which also provided the single most frequent clonotype in two of eight donors.

Sequenced material: CD8+ T cells from cultured PBMCs, taken from culture after CMV antigen stimulation. The sequence was obtained from a human donor in good health (CMV status not recorded). Some clones in this sample may be carry-over from other donors' samples. Rearrangement joined TRBV7-2 to TRBJ1-5; possibly the D gene is TRBD1, per 5 matching bases. CDR3 sequence: CASSLSRDWGVGNQPQHF. The DNA sequence is given as TGTGCCAGCAGCCTCAGTCGGGATTGGGGGGTCGGCAATCAGCCCCAGCATTTT. Outside the CDR3, residues come from the reference TRBV7-2 and TRBJ1-5 proteins, so the full variable domain is: GAGVSQSPSNKVTEKGKDVELRCDPISGHTALYWYRQSLGQGLEFLIYFQGNSAPDKSGLPSDRFSAERTGGSVSTLTIQRTQQEDSAVYLCASSLSRDWGVGNQPQHFGDGTRLSIL.